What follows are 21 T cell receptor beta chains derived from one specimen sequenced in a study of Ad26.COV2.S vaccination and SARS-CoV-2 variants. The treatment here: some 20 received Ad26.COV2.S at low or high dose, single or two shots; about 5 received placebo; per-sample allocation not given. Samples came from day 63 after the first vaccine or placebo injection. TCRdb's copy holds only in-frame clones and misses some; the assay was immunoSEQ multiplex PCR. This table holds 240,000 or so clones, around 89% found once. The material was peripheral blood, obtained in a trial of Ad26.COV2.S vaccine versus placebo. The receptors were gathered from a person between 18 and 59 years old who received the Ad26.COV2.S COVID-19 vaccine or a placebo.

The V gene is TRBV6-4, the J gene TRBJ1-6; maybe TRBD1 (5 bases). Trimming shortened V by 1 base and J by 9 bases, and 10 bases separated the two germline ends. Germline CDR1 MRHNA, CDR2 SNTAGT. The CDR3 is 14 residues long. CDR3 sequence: CASSDLGVGSPLHF. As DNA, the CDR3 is TGTGCCAGCAGTGACTTAGGGGTTGGTTCACCCCTCCACTTT.

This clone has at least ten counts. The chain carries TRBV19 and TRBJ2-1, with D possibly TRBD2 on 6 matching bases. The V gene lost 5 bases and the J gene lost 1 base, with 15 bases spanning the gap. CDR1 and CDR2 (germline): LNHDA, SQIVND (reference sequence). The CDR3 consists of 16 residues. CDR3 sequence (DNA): TGTGCCAGTAGTTCCGGCCGGGACTGGTCCTACAATGAGCAGTTCTTC. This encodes CASSSGRDWSYNEQFF. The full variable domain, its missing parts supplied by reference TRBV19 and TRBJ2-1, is DGGITQSPKYLFRKEGQNVTLSCEQNLNHDAMYWYRQDPGQGLRLIYYSQIVNDFQKGDIAEGYSVSREKKESFPLTVTSAQKNPTAFYLCASSSGRDWSYNEQFFGPGTRLTVL.

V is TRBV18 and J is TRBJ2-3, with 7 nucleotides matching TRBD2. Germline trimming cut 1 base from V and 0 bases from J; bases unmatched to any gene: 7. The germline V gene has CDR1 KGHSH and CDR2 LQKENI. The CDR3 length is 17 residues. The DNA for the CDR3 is TGTGCCAGCTCACCACGGATAGCGGGTGGAAGCACAGATACGCAGTATTTT. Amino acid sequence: CASSPRIAGGSTDTQYF.

The CDR3 coding sequence is TGTGCCAGCTCACGAGAGGAGAGAAACTATGGCTACACCTTC. This encodes CASSREERNYGYTF. J is TRBJ1-2 and V is TRBV18; D is unresolved. The CDR3 covers 14 residues. Germline assignment: CDR1 KGHSH and CDR2 LQKENI. The V end was cut by 4 bases, the J end by 2 bases, with 11 bases between.

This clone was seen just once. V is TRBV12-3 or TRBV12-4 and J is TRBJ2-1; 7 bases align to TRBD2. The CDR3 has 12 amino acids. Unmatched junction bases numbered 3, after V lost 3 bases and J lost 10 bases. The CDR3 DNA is TGTGCCAGCAGTTTTGGGGGGGTGGAGCAGTTCTTC. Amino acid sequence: CASSFGGVEQFF.

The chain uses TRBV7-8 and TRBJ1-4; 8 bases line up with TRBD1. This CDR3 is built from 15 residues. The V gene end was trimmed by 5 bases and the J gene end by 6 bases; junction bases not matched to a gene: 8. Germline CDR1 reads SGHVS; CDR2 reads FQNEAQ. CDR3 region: CASSPLGGQDEKLFF. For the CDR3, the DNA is TGTGCCAGCAGCCCGTTGGGGGGACAGGATGAAAAACTGTTTTTT.

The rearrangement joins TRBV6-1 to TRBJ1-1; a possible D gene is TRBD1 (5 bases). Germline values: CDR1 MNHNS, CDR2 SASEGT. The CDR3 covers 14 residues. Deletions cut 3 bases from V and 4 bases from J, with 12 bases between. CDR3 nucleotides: TGTGCCAGCAGTGATAAAAGGGGAAGCACTGAAGCTTTCTTT. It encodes CASSDKRGSTEAFF.

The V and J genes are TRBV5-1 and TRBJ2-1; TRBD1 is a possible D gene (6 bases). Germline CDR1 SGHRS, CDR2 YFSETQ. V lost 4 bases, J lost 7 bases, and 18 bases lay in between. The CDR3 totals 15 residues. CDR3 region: CASSGRDKGVNEQFF. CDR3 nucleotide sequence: TGCGCCAGCAGCGGCCGGGACAAAGGGGTAAATGAGCAGTTCTTC. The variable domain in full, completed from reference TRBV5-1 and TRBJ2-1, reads KAGVTQTPRYLIKTRGQQVTLSCSPISGHRSVSWYQQTPGQGLQFLFEYFSETQRNKGNFPGRFSGRQFSNSRSEMNVSTLELGDSALYLCASSGRDKGVNEQFFGPGTRLTVL.

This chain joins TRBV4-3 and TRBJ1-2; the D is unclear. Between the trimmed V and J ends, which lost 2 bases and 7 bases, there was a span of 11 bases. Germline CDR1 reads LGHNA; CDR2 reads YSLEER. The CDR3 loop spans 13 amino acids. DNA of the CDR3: TGCGCCAGCAGCCAAAGTCCTCGGGCTGGCTACACCTTC. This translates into CASSQSPRAGYTF.

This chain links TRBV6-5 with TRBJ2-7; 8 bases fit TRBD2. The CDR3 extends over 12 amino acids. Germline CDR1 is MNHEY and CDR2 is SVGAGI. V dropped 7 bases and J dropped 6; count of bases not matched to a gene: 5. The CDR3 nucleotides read TGTGCCAGCACTTCAGCGGGGGCCGAGCAGTACTTC. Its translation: CASTSAGAEQYF.

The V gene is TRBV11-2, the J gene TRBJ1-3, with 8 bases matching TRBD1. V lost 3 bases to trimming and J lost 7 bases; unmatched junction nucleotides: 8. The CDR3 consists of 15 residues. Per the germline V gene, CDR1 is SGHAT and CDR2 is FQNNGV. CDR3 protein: CASSLDRELGNTIYF. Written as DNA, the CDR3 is TGTGCCAGCAGCTTGGACAGGGAGTTGGGGAACACCATATATTTT.

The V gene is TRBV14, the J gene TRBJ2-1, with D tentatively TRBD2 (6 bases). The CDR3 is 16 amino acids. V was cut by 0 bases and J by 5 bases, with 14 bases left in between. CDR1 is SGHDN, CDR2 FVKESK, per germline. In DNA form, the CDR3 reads TGTGCCAGCAGCCAAGAGATAGGGACTGGAGACAATGAGCAGTTCTTC. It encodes CASSQEIGTGDNEQFF.

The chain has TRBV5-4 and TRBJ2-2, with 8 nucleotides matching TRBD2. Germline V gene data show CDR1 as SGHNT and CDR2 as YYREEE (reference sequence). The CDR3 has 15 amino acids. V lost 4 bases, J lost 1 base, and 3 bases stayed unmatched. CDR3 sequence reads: CASSNLAGNTGELFF. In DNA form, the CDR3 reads TGTGCCAGCAGCAACCTAGCGGGGAACACCGGGGAGCTGTTTTTT. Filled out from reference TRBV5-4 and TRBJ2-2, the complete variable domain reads ETGVTQSPTHLIKTRGQQVTLRCSSQSGHNTVSWYQQALGQGPQFIFQYYREEENGRGNFPPRFSGLQFPNYSSELNVNALELDDSALYLCASSNLAGNTGELFFGEGSRLTVL.

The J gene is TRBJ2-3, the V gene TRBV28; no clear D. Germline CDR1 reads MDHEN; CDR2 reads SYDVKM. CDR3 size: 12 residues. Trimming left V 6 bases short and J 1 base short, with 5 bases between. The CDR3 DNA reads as TGTGCCAGCAGCCCCCGCACAGATACGCAGTATTTT. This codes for CASSPRTDTQYF.

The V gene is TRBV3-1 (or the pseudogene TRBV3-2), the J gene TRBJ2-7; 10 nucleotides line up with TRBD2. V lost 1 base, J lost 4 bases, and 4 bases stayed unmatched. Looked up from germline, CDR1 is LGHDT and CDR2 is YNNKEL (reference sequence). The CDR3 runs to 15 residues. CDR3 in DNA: TGTGCCAGCAGCCAAGCACTAGCGGGACGTTACGAGCAGTACTTC. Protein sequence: CASSQALAGRYEQYF.

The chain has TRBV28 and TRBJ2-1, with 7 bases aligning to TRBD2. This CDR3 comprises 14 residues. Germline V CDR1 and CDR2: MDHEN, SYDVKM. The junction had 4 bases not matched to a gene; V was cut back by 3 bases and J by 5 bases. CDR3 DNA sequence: TGTGCCAGCAGTTTGGTAGGGAGGGACAATGAGCAGTTCTTC. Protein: CASSLVGRDNEQFF.

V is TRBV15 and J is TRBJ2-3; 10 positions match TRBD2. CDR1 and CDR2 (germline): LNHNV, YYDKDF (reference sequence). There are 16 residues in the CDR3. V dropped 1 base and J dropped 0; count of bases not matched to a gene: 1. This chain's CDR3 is CATSRVLAGSTDTQYF. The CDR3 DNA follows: TGTGCCACCAGCAGAGTACTAGCGGGGAGCACAGATACGCAGTATTTT.

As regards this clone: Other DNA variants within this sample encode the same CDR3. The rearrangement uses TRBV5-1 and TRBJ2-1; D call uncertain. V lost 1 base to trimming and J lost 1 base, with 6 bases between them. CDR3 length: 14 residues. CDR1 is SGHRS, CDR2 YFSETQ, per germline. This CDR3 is CASSLRVSYNEQFF. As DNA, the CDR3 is TGCGCCAGCAGCTTGAGGGTTTCCTACAATGAGCAGTTCTTC.

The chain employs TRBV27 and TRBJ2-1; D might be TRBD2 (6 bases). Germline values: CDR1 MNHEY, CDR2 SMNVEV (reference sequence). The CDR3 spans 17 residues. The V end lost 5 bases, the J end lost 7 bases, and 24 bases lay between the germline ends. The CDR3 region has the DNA TGTGCCAGCAGTCCCCTCCTGCTAGCGCCCGAGGGGAATGAGCAGTTCTTC. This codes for CASSPLLLAPEGNEQFF.

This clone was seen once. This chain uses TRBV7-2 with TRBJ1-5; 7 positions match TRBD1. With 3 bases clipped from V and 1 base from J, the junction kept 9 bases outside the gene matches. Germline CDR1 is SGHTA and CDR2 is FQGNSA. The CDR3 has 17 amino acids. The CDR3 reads CASSFEGAGYSNQPQHF. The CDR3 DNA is TGTGCCAGCAGCTTTGAGGGGGCGGGATACAGCAATCAGCCCCAGCATTTT.

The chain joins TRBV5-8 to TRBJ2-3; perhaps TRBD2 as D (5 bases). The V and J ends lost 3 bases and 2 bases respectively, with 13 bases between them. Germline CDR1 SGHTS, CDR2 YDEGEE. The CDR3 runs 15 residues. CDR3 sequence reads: CASSSIGGNTDTQYF. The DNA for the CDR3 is TGTGCCAGCAGCTCAATCGGAGGAAACACAGATACGCAGTATTTT.